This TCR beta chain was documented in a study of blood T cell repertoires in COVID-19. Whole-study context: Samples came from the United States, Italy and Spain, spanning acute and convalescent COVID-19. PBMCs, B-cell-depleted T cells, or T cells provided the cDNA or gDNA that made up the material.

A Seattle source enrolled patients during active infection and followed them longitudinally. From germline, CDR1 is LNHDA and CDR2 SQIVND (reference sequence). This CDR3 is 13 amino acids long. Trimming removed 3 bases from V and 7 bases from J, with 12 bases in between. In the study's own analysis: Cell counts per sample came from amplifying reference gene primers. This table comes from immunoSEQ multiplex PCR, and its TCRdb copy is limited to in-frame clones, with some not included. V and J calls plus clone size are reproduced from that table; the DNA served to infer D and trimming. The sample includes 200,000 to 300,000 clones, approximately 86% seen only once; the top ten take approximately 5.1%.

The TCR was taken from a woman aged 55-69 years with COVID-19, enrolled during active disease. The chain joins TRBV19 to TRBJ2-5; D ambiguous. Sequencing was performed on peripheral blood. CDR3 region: CASSIQPTGTQYF. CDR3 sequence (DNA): TGTGCCAGTAGTATTCAGCCAACGGGGACCCAGTACTTC.